The source of this T cell receptor (beta chain) is a study of regulatory T cells in long-lasting Graves disease. There are 15 residues in the CDR3. With 4 bases removed from V and 0 bases from J, the gap between germline ends came to 10 bases. The V gene's germline CDR1 is SGHRS and CDR2 YFSETQ. The time point: persistent/refractory GD, antithyroid drugs over 5 years with positive TRAb. The TCR library was made from RNA extracted from PBMCs. This clonotype was detected a few times. Library construction for TCR beta used iRepertoire HTBI primers and Arm-PCR of CDR3 regions. TCRdb processed the multiplex PCR reads anew with MiXCR; each CDR3 protein has one entry. The table lists about 400,000 distinct CDR3 sequences, roughly 20% of them singletons.

J is TRBJ2-2 and V is TRBV5-1; tentative D call: TRBD1 (6 bases). The source material was peripheral blood mononuclear cells (PBMCs), sampled when the disease was refractory, from a patient treated with antithyroid drugs. The source of this sequence is a female donor with Graves disease. CDR3: CASSARTANTGELFF. The CDR3 DNA follows: TGCGCCAGCAGCGCACGGACAGCGAACACCGGGGAGCTGTTTTTT.